Here is one TCR beta chain with its context. Its antigen is currently unknown. 13 Jbeta primers and 60 Vbeta primers were used for the PCR. Profiling relied on immunoSEQ multiplex PCR, and the TCRdb table lists in-frame clones only, not all of them. The sample records 150,000 to 200,000 clones, around three quarters being singletons. The data belong to a study of cytomegalovirus exposure and HLA in healthy donors. Study-wide points: Donor immune exposure was known only as CMV serostatus.

CDR1 is SGDLS, CDR2 YYNGEE, per germline. V shed 2 bases and J shed 8 bases, with 13 bases lying between them. The CDR3 has 13 amino acids. This chain links TRBV9 with TRBJ1-1; D possibly corresponds to TRBD1 (6 bases). The source of this sequence is a woman aged 25 to 39 in good health and CMV-seronegative. Sequencing was performed on PBMCs. The CDR3 region has the DNA TGTGCCAGCAGCGTCCGGTCCGGGACAGAAGCTTTCTTT. It translates to CASSVRSGTEAFF.